This T cell receptor (beta chain) was found in a study of blood T cell repertoires in COVID-19. Across the whole study: Collection of acute and convalescent COVID-19 samples took place in the United States, Italy and Spain. T cells, B-cell-depleted T cells, or PBMCs supplied cDNA or gDNA.

This clone was detected once. The trim removed 2 bases at V and 7 bases at J, leaving 5 bases unmatched. Germline V gives CDR1 SGDLS, CDR2 YYNGEE. The CDR3 extends over 15 amino acids. Methods used by the authors: Quantification of nucleated cells was approximated via reference gene primer amplification. Data came from immunoSEQ multiplex PCR; TCRdb stores just in-frame clones and leaves some out. For V, J and clone size, that table is used; D and trimming come from the DNA. The profile shows around 84,000 clones, approximately 80% of them singletons. Sequenced sample: peripheral blood. The source is a man at least 80 years old with active or convalescent COVID-19. This sequence joins TRBV9 and TRBJ2-2; 10 positions agree with TRBD2. CDR3: CASSVLAGAGGELFF. The CDR3 nucleotides are TGTGCCAGCAGCGTCCTAGCGGGAGCAGGCGGGGAGCTGTTTTTT.